Listed below are T cell receptor beta chains from one sample, sequenced in a study of control samples from healthy donors and cancer patients. TCRdb's copy holds only in-frame clones and misses some; the assay was immunoSEQ multiplex PCR. Found here are approximately 180,000 clones, approximately 94% of them singletons; the top ten hold 1.3%. The sample consisted of blood. The receptor set was obtained from a woman under 30 in good health. CDR3s leave out the opening cysteine and the closing phenylalanine or tryptophan. Rows give clone size only sometimes, using once, few, many, or a class for an expanded clone.

v_call	clone_size	j_call	cdr3_aa
TRBV6-5	NA	TRBJ2-3	ASSWTGGTDTQY
TRBV19	NA	TRBJ2-5	ASKEQGKETQY
TRBV4-2	NA	TRBJ2-7	ASSQVSGRAYEQY
TRBV12-5	NA	TRBJ2-7	ASGLVRQGEQY
TRBV7-2	NA	TRBJ1-2	ASGNRGLEGGYT
TRBV27	NA	TRBJ1-2	ASSFQGEYGYT
TRBV11-3	NA	TRBJ1-1	ASSARGNTEAF
TRBV7-8	NA	TRBJ1-1	ASSLAPTGFTEAF
TRBV7-9	NA	TRBJ1-1	ASSITGRTGYNQAF
TRBV7-9	NA	TRBJ2-7	ASSQGRGRDEQY
TRBV2	NA	TRBJ1-2	ASSEFGISNYGYT
TRBV6-6	few	TRBJ1-6	ASSPDRGNSPLH
TRBV6-5	NA	TRBJ1-2	ASSRQGNYGYT
TRBV7-2	few	TRBJ1-1	ASRISGGNTEAF
TRBV6-5	NA	TRBJ2-7	ASTSISGGSLEQY
TRBV4-2	NA	TRBJ1-6	ASSQERGAPLH
TRBV12-3/TRBV12-4	NA	TRBJ2-1	ASSPIPGEQF
TRBV19	NA	TRBJ2-5	ASSTPGQGAGETQY
TRBV6-2/TRBV6-3	NA	TRBJ1-5	ASSHRDSGSRQPQH
TRBV3-1/TRBV3-2	NA	TRBJ1-1	ASSQEGGNTEAF
TRBV7-2	once	TRBJ1-4	ASSPGANEKLF
TRBV28	NA	TRBJ2-3	ASVPPGTDTQY
TRBV10-1	NA	TRBJ1-1	ASSDSQAAEAF
TRBV12-3/TRBV12-4	NA	TRBJ2-7	ASSYGPDGQY
TRBV18	NA	TRBJ1-3	ASSLDNAGNTIY
TRBV7-9	NA	TRBJ1-1	ASSLVGAQTEAF
TRBV29-1	NA	TRBJ1-1	SVEENRAEAF
TRBV28	NA	TRBJ2-7	ASSSGSPHEQY
TRBV4-1	NA	TRBJ1-2	ASSHDITDYGYT